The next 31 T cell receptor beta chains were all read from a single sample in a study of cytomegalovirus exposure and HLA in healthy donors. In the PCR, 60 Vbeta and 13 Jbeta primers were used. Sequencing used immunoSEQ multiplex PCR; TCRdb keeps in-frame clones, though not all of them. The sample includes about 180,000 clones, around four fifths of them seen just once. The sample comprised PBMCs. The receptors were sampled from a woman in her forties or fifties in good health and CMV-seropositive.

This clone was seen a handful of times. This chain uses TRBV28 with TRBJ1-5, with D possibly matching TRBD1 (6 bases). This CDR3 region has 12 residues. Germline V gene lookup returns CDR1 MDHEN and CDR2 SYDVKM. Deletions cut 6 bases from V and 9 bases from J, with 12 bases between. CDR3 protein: CASRDSLGPQHF. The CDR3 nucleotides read TGTGCCAGCAGGGACAGCTTGGGGCCCCAGCATTTT.

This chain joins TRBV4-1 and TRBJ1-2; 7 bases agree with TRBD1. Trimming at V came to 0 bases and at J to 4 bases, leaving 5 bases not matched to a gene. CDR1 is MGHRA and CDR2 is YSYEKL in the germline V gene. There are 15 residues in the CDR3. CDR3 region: CASSQDQGGGYGYTF. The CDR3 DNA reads TGCGCCAGCAGCCAAGATCAAGGGGGCGGCTATGGCTACACCTTC.

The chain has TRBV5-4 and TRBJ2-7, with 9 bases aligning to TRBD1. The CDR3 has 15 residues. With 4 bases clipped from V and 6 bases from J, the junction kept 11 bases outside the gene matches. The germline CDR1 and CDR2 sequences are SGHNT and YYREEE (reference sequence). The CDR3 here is CASSKNNRGPGEQYF. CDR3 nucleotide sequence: TGTGCCAGCAGCAAAAACAACAGGGGGCCGGGCGAGCAGTACTTC.

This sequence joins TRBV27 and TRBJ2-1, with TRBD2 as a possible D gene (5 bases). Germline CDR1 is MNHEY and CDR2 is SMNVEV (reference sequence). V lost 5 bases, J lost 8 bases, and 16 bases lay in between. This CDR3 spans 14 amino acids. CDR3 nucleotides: TGTGCCAGCAGTGGTCGGACTGGGATCGATGAGCAGTTCTTC. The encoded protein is CASSGRTGIDEQFF.

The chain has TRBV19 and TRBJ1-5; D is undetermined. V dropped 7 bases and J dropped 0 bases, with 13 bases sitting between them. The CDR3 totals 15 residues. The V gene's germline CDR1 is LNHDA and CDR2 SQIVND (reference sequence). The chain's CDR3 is CASNIHSNSNQPQHF. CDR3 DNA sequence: TGTGCCAGTAACATACACAGCAATAGCAATCAGCCCCAGCATTTT.

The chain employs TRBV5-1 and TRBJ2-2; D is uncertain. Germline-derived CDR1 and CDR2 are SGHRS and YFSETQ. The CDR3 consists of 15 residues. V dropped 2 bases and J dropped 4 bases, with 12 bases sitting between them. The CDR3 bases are TGCGCCAGCAGCTTTGGCGGCACGGGCACCGGGGAGCTGTTTTTT. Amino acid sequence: CASSFGGTGTGELFF.

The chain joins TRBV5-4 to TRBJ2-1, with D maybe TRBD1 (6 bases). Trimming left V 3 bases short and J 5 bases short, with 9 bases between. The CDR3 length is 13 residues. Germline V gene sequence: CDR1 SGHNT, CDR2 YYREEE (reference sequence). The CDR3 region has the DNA TGTGCCAGCAGCTCCAACAGGGACAATGAGCAGTTCTTC. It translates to CASSSNRDNEQFF.

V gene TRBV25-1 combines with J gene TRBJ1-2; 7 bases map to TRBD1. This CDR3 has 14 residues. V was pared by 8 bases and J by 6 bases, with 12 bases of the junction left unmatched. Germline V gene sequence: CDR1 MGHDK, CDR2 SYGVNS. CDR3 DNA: TGTGCCAGCCAAACCGAGACAGGGATCGATGGCTACACCTTC. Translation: CASQTETGIDGYTF.

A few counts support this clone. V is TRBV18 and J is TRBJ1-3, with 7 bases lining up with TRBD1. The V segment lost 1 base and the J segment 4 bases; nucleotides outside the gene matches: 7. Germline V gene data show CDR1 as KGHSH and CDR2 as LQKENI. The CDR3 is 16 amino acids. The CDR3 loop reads CASSPRTQGVGNTIYF. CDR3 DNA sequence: TGTGCCAGCTCACCACGGACCCAGGGGGTAGGAAACACCATATATTTT. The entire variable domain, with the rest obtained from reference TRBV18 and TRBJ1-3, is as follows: NAGVMQNPRHLVRRRGQEARLRCSPMKGHSHVYWYRQLPEEGLKFMVYLQKENIIDESGMPKERFSAEFPKEGPSILRIQQVVRGDSAAYFCASSPRTQGVGNTIYFGEGSWLTVV.

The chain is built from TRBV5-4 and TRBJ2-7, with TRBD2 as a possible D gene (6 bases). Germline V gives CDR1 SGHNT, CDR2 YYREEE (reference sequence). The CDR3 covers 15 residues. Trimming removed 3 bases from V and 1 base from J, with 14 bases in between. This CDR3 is CASSSLEGRSYEQYF. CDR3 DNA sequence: TGTGCCAGCAGCTCTTTGGAGGGCCGATCCTACGAGCAGTACTTC.

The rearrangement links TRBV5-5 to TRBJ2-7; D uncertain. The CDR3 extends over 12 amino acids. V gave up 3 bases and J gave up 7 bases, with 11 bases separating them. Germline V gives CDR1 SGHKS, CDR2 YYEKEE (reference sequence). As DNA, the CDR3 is TGTGCCAGCAGCTCGCATTCGGTTGAGCAGTACTTC. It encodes CASSSHSVEQYF.

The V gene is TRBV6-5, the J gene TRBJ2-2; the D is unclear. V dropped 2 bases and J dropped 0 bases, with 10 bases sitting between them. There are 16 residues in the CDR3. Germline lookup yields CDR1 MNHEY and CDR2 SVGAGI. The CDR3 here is CASSYGGGTNTGELFF. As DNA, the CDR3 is TGTGCCAGCAGTTACGGTGGCGGCACGAACACCGGGGAGCTGTTTTTT.

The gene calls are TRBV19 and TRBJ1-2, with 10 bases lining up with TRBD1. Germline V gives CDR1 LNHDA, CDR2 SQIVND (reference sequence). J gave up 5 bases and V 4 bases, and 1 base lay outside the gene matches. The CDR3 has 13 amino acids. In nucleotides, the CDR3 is TGTGCCAGTAGTACGGGACAGGGGTATGGCTACACCTTC. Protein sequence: CASSTGQGYGYTF.

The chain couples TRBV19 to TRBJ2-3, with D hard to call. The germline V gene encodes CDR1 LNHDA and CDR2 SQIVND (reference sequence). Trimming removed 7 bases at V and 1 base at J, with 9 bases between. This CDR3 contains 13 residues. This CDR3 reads CASKKRGTDTQYF. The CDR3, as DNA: TGTGCCAGTAAAAAACGGGGCACAGATACGCAGTATTTT.

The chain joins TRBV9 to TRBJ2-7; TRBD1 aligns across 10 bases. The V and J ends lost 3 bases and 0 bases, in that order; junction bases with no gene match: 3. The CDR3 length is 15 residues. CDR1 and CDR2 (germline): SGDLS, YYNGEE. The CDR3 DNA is TGTGCCAGCAGCGGGGGGACAGGGGCCTCCTACGAGCAGTACTTC. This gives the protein CASSGGTGASYEQYF.

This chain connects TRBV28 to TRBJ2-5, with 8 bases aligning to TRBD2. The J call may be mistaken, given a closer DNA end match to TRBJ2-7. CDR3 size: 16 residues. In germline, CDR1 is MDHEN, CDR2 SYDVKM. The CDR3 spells CASSGRGGKGPYEQYF. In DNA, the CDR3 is TGTGCCAGCAGCGGGAGGGGCGGGAAAGGACCCTACGAGCAGTACTTC.

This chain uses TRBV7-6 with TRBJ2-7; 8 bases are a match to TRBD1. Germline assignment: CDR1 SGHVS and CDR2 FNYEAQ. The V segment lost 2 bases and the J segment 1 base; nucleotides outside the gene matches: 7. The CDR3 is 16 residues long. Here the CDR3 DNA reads TGTGCCAGCAGCTTACAGGGGGCGTCTGTGTCCTACGAGCAGTACTTC. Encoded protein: CASSLQGASVSYEQYF.

This CDR3 is CASSLRLAGWDEQFF. The CDR3 coding sequence is TGTGCCAGCAGCTTACGACTAGCGGGCTGGGATGAGCAGTTCTTC. This chain joins TRBV7-2 and TRBJ2-1; 10 bases fit TRBD2. The CDR3 is made up of 15 amino acids. The J segment lost 8 bases and the V segment lost 2 bases, leaving 6 bases of the junction unmatched. Germline CDR1 is SGHTA and CDR2 is FQGNSA.

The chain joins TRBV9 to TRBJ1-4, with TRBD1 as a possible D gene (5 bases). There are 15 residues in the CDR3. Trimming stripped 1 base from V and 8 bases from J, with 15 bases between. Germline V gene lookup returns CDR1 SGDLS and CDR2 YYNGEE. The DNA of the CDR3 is TGTGCCAGCAGCGTAAATGGTAGGGGCCTCGAAAAACTGTTTTTT. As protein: CASSVNGRGLEKLFF.

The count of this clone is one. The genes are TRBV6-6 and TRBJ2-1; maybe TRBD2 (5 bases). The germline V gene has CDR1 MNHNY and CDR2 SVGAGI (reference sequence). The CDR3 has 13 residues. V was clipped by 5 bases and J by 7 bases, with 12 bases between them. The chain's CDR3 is CASSTVTRNEQFF. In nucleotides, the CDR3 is TGTGCCAGCAGTACCGTTACTAGGAATGAGCAGTTCTTC.

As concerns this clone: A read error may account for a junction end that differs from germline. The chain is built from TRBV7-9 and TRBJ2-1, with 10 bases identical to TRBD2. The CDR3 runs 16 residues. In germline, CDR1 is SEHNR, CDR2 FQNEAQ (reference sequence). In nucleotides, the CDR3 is TGTTCCAGCAGCGCACCCGGGACTAGCGTAAACAATGAGCAGTTCTTC. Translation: CSSSAPGTSVNNEQFF.

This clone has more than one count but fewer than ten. CDR3 in amino acids: CASSLGLADYEQFF. The CDR3 DNA is TGTGCCAGCAGCTTGGGACTAGCGGACTATGAGCAGTTCTTC. The J gene is TRBJ2-1, the V gene TRBV7-9; 11 bases map to TRBD2. The CDR3 consists of 14 residues. Germline trimming cut 3 bases from V and 8 bases from J; bases unmatched to any gene: 3. In germline, CDR1 is SEHNR, CDR2 FQNEAQ (reference sequence).

The CDR3 loop reads CASSLISGKSWDNEQFF. The CDR3 nucleotides read TGTGCCAGCAGTTTAATATCGGGGAAGAGTTGGGACAATGAGCAGTTCTTC. This chain uses TRBV28 with TRBJ2-1, with TRBD2 as a possible D gene (5 bases). The CDR3 runs 17 residues. V was cut by 2 bases and J by 5 bases, with 19 bases left in between. The germline gives CDR1 MDHEN, CDR2 SYDVKM.

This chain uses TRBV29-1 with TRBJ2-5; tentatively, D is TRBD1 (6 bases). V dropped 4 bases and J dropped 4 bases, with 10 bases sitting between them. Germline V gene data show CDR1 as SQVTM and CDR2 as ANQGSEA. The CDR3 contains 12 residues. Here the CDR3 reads CSVGTATETQYF. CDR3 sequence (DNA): TGCAGCGTTGGGACAGCTACAGAGACCCAGTACTTC.

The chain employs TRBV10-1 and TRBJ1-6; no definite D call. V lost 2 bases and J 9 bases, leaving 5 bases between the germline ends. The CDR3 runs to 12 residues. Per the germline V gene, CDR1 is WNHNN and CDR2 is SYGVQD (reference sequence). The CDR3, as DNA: TGCGCCAGCAGTGAGCATTGTTCACCCCTCCACTTT. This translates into CASSEHCSPLHF.

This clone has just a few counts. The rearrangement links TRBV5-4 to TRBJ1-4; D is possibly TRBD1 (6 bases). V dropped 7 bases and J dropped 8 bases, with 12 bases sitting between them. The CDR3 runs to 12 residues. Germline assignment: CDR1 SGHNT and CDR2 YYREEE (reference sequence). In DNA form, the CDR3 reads TGTGCCAGCGGGGGGGCTGGGGAAAAACTGTTTTTT. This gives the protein CASGGAGEKLFF.

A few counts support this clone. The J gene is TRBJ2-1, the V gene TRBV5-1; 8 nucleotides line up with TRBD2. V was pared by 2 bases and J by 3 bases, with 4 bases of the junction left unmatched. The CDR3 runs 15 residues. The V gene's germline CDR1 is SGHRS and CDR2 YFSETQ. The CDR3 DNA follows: TGCGCCAGCAGCTTAACGGGACTAGGCTACAATGAGCAGTTCTTC. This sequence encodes CASSLTGLGYNEQFF.

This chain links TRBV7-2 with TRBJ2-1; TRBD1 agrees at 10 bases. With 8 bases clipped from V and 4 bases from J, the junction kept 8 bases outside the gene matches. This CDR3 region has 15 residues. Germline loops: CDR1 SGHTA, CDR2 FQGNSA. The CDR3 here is CASASGTGVYNEQFF. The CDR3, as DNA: TGTGCCAGCGCTTCGGGGACAGGGGTTTACAATGAGCAGTTCTTC.

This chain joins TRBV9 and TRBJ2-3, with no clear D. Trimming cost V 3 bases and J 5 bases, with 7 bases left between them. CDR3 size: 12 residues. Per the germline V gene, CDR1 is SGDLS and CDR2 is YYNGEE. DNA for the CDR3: TGTGCCAGCAGCGAGTACGGAGATACGCAGTATTTT. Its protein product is CASSEYGDTQYF. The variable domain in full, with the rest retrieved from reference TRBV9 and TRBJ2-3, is DSGVTQTPKHLITATGQRVTLRCSPRSGDLSVYWYQQSLDQGLQFLIQYYNGEERAKGNILERFSAQQFPDLHSELNLSSLELGDSALYFCASSEYGDTQYFGPGTRLTVL.

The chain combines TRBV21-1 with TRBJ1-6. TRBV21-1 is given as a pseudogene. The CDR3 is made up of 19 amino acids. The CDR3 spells CASSNPYGLRGPYNSPLHF. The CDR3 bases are TGTGCCAGCAGCAATCCCTATGGTCTACGCGGCCCCTATAATTCACCCCTCCACTTT.

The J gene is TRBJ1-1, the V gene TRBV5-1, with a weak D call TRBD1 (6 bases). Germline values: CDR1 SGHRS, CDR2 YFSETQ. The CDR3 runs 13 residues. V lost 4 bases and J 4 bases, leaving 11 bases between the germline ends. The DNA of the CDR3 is TGCGCCAGCAGCAGGGACACCGGCACTGAAGCTTTCTTT. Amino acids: CASSRDTGTEAFF.